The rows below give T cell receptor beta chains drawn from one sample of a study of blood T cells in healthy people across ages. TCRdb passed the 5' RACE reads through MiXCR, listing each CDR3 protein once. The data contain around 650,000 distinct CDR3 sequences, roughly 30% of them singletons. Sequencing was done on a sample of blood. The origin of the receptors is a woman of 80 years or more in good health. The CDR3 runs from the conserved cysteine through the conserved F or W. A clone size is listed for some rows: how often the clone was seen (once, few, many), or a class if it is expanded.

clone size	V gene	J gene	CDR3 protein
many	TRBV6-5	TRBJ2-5	CASSYSTGRNQETQYF
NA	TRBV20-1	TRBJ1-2	CSARDPRAPNYGYTF
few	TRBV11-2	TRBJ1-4	CASSLNPQSVGDEKLFF
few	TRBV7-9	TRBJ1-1	CASSPGEGANTEAFF
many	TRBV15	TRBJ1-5	CATSRDRQVFEPQHF
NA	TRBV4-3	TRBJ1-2	CASSQAPGQEYGYTF
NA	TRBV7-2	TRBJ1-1	CASSLQRGGTEAFF
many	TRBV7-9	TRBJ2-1	CASSARAGQGLNEQFF
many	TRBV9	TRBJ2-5	CASSVGSGGHQETQYF
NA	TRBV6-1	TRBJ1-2	CASSPLQIPRTGGSHGYTF
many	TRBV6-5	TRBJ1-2	CASSPSGTVFYGYTF
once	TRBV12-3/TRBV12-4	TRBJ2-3	CASSQLASTDTEYF
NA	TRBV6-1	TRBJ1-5	CASSEGLRADQPQHF
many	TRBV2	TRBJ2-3	CASLGMSDTQYF
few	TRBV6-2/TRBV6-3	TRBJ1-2	CASILRATGNGYTF
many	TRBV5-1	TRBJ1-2	CASSPEGRASAGYTF